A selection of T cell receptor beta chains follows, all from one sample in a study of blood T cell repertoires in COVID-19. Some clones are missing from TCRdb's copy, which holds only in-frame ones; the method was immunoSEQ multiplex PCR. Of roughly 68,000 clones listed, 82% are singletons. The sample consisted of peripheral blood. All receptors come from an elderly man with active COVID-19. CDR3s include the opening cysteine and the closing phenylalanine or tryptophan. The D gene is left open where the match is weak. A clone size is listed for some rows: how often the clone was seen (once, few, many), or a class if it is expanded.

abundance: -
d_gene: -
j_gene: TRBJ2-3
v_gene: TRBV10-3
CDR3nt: TGTGCCATCAGTGAGTCCTCAGATACGCAGTATTTT
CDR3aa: CAISESSDTQYF

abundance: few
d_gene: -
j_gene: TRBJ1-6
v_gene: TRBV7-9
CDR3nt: TGTGCCAGCAGCTCCGGGATCCGTAATTCACCCCTCCACTTT
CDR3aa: CASSSGIRNSPLHF

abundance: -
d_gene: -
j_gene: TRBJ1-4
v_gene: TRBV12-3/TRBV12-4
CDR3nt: TGTGCCAGCACTCAAGGGGCTAGTGAAAAACTGTTTTTT
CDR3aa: CASTQGASEKLFF

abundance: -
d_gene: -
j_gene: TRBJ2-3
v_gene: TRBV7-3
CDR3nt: TGTGCCAGCAGCTTAGAAGGGGTGGGAACAGATACGCAGTATTTT
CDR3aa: CASSLEGVGTDTQYF

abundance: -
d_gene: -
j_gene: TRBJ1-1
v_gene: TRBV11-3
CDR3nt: TGTGCCAGCAGCTTAGAGGGGGGAACGGCTGAAGCTTTCTTT
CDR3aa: CASSLEGGTAEAFF

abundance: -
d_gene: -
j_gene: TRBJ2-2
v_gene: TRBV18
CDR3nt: TGTGCCAGCTCACCCACGGGGTCGCGGAACACCGGGGAGCTGTTTTTT
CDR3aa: CASSPTGSRNTGELFF

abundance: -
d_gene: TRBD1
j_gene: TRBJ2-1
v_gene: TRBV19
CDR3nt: TGTGCCAGTAGGCCGGGACAGATCAATGAGCAGTTCTTC
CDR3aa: CASRPGQINEQFF

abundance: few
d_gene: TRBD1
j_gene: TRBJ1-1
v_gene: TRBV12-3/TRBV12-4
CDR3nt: TGTGCCAGCAGGCTACAGGGGCGGTCTGAAGCTTTCTTT
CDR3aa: CASRLQGRSEAFF

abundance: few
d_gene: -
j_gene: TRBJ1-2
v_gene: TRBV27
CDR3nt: TGTGCCAGCGGCAGAACAGGTACCTATGGCTACACCTTC
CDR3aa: CASGRTGTYGYTF

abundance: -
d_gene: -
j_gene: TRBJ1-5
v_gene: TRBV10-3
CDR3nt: TGTGCCATCAGTGGAACAGGAGATGCCCAGCCCCAGCATTTT
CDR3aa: CAISGTGDAQPQHF

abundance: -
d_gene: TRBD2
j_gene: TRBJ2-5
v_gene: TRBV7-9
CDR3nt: TGTGCCAGCAGCGAAACCGGGACTACTAAAGAGACCCAGTACTTC
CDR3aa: CASSETGTTKETQYF

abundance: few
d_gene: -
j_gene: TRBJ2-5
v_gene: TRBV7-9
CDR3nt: TGTGCCAGCAGCTTAGCGCGTGCGGCTAGTCAAGAGACCCAGTACTTC
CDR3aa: CASSLARAASQETQYF

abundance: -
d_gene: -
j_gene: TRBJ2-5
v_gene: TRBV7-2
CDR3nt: TGTGCCAGCAGCTTAGCAGGGGCACAAGAGACCCAGTACTTC
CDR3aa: CASSLAGAQETQYF

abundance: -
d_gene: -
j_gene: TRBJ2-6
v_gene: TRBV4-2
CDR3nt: TGTGCCAGCAGCCCCGGAGGGGTCAGGGCCCGCGCTGGGGCCAACGTCCTGACTTTC
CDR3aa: CASSPGGVRARAGANVLTF

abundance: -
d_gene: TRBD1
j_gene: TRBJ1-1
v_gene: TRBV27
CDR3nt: TGTGCCAGCAGTGCGGGGACAGCACCTTTCTTT
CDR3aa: CASSAGTAPFF

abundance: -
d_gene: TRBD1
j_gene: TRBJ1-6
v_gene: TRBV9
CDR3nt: TGTGCCAGCAGCGATACAGGGGGCATATCCTATAATTCACCCCTCCACTTT
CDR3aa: CASSDTGGISYNSPLHF

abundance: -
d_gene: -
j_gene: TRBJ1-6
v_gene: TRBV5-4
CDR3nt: TGTGCCAGCAGCCAAAGCCATGGTAATTCACCCCTCCACTTT
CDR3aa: CASSQSHGNSPLHF

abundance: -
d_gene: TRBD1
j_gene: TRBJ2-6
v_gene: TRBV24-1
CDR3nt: TGTGCCACCAGTGCCACGGGACAGGGGTGGACTGGGGCCAACGTCCTGACTTTC
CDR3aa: CATSATGQGWTGANVLTF

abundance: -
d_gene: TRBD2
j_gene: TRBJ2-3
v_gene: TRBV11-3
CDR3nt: TGTGCCAGCAGCCGCACGACTAGCGGGGGGCCTACAGATACGCAGTATTTT
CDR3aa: CASSRTTSGGPTDTQYF

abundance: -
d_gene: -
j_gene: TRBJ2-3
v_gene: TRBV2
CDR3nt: TGTGCCAGCAGTGAATCTTCTAGCACAGATACGCAGTATTTT
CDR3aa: CASSESSSTDTQYF

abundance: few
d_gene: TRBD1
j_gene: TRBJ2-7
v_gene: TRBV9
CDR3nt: TGTGCCAGCAGCGTAGGGGACAGCCACGAGCAGTACTTC
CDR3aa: CASSVGDSHEQYF

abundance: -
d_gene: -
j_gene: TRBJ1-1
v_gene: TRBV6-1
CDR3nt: TGTGCCAGCAGTGACCGGACAGCCTTGAACACTGAAGCTTTCTTT
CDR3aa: CASSDRTALNTEAFF

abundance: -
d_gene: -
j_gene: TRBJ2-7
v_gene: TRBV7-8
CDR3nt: TGTGCCAGCAGCTTAGCTGCGCGGTCCGAGCAGTACTTC
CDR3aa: CASSLAARSEQYF

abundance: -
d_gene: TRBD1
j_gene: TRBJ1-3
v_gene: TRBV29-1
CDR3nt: TGCAGCGGTTACAGGGGAACAGGGTCTACCATATATTTT
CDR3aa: CSGYRGTGSTIYF

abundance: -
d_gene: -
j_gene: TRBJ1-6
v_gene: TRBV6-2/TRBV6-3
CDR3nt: TGTGCCAGCAGTTACCTCCTACAGACCGGCTCCTATAATTCACCCCTCCACTTT
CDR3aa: CASSYLLQTGSYNSPLHF

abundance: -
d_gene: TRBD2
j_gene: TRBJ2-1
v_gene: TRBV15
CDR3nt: TGTGCCACCAGGTGGGGGACTAGCGGGAGAGAGCAGTTCTTC
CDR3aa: CATRWGTSGREQFF

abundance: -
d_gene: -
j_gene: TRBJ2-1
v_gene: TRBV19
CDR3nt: TGTGCCAGTACACGCCAGAATTCCTACAATGAGCAGTTCTTC
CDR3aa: CASTRQNSYNEQFF

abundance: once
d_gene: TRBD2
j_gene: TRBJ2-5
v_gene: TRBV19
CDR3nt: TGTGCCAGTAGTCCGCGGCTGAGCGGGAGAAATGAAGAGACCCAGTACTTC
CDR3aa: CASSPRLSGRNEETQYF

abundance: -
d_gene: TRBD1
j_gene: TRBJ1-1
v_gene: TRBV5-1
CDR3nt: TGCGCCAGCAAGACAGGGGTTATTGAAAACACTGAAGCTTTCTTT
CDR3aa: CASKTGVIENTEAFF

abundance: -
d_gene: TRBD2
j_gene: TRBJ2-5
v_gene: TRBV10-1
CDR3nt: TGCGCCAGCAGTGAGTATGGGACTAGCGGGGGGCACCTGTACCAAGAGACCCAGTACTTC
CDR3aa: CASSEYGTSGGHLYQETQYF

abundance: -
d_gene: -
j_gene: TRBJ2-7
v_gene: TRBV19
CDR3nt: TGTGCCAGTAGCGGGGGAGCCTACGAGCAGTACTTC
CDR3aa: CASSGGAYEQYF

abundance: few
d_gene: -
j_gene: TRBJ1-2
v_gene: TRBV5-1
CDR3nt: TGCGCCAGCAGCTTGTCTCAGGGTGATGGCTACACCTTC
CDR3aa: CASSLSQGDGYTF

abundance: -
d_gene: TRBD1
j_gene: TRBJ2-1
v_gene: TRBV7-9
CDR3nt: TGTGCCAGCAGCTACGACAGGGGGCGCCGGCCTGAGCAGTTCTTC
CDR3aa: CASSYDRGRRPEQFF

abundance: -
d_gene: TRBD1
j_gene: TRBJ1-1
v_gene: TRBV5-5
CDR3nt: TGTGCCAGCAGCCTGATTGGGACAGGGATGCTCGAAGCTTTCTTT
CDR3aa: CASSLIGTGMLEAFF

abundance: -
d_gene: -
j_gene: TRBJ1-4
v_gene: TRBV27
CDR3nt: TGTGCCAGCTCCCCGGGGACAACTAATGAAAAACTGTTTTTT
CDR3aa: CASSPGTTNEKLFF

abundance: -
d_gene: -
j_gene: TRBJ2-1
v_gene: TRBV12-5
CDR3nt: TGTGCTAGTGGCCTAGGTAGTAAGGTCAGCAATGAGCAGTTCTTC
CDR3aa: CASGLGSKVSNEQFF

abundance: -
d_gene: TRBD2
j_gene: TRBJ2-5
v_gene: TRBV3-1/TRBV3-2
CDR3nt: TGTGCCAGCAGCGGGACTAGCGGCCAAGAGACCCAGTACTTC
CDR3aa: CASSGTSGQETQYF

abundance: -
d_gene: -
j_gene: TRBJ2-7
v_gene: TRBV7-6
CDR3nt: TGTGCCAGCAGCCCGACAGGAGGCTACGAGCAGTACTTC
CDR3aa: CASSPTGGYEQYF

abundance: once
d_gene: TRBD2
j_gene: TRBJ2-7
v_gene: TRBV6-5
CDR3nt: TGTGCCAGCAGTTACTCCCTAGCGGGAGGGTTCTACGAGCAGTACTTC
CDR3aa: CASSYSLAGGFYEQYF

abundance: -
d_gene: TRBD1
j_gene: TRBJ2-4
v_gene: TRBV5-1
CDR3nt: TGCGCCAGCAGCTCCCCATCAAATACAGGGGGGAACATTCAGTACTTC
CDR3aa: CASSSPSNTGGNIQYF

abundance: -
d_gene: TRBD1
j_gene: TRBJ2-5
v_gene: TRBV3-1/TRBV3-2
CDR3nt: TGTGCCAGCACCCAGCTGACAGGGACGAGTGCCCAGTACTTC
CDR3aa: CASTQLTGTSAQYF

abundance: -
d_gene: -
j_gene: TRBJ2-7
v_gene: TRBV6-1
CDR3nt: TGTGCCAGCAGTGAACATCCCTACGAGCAGTACTTC
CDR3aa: CASSEHPYEQYF

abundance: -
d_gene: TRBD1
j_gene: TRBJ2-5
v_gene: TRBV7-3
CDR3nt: TGTGCCAGCAGCTTAAAACCCCCCGGGACAGGGTCGGTGGAGACCCAGTACTTC
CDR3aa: CASSLKPPGTGSVETQYF

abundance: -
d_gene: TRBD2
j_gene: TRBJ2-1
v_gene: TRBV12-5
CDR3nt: TGTGCTAGTGGTCCCGGGACTAGCGGGAGCTCCTACAATGAGCAGTTCTTC
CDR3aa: CASGPGTSGSSYNEQFF

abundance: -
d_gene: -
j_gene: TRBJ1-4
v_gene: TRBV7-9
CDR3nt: TGTGCCAGCAGCTTAGAAAGGTCGGGGGAAAAACTGTTTTTT
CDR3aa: CASSLERSGEKLFF

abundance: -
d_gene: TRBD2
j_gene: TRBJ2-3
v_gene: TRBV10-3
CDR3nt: TGTGCCATCAGTGAGTATCCGACTAGCGGGAGTCCAGATACGCAGTATTTT
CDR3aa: CAISEYPTSGSPDTQYF

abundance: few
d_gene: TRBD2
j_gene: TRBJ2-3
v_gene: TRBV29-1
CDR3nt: TGCAGCGTTAGTTTCCTCGGAAGCGGGATCCGGCAAGATACGCAGTATTTT
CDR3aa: CSVSFLGSGIRQDTQYF

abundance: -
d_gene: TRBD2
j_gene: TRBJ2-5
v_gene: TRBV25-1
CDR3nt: TGTGCCAGCAGTGTCCCCAGCGGGACCCGGGGAGAGACCCAGTACTTC
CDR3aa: CASSVPSGTRGETQYF

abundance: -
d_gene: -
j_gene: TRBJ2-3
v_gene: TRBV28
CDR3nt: TGTGCCAGCAGTACTATATCTGGGGGGACAGATACGCAGTATTTT
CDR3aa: CASSTISGGTDTQYF

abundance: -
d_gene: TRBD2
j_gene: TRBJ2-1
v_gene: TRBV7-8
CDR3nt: TGTGCCAGCAGCTTAGATCGAGGGAGGGCCAATGAGCAGTTCTTC
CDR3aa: CASSLDRGRANEQFF

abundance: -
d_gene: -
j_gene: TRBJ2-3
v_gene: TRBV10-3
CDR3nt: TGTGCCATCAGAGAAGACAACCGGGACTTTCTAGACACAGATACGCAGTATTTT
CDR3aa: CAIREDNRDFLDTDTQYF

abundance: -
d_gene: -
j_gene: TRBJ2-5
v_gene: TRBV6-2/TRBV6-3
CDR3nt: TGTGCCAGCAGTTACCCGCGCCGTCCGGGGGAGACCCAGTACTTC
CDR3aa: CASSYPRRPGETQYF

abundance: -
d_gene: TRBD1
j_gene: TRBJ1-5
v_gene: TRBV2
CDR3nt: TGTGCCAGCAGTGTAGGGACAGCCTATCAGCCCCAGCATTTT
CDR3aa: CASSVGTAYQPQHF